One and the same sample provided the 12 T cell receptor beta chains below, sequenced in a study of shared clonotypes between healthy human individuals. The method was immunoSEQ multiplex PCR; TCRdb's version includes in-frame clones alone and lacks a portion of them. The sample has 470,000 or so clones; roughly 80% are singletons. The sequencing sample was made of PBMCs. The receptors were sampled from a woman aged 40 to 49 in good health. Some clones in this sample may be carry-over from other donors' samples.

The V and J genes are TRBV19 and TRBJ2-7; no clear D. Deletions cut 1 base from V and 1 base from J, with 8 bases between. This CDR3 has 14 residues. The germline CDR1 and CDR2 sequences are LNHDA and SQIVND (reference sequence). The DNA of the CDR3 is TGTGCCAGTAGTATAGGAGATTTATCCTACGAGCAGTACTTC. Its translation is CASSIGDLSYEQYF.

CDR3 residues: CATRQGSADTQYF. CDR3 in DNA: TGTGCCACCCGACAGGGGTCGGCAGATACGCAGTATTTT. This rearrangement joins TRBV2 to TRBJ2-3, with TRBD1 matching 8 bases. The V gene end was trimmed by 10 bases and the J gene end by 4 bases; junction bases not matched to a gene: 7. The CDR3 is 13 residues long. CDR1 is SNHLY and CDR2 is FYNNEI in the germline V gene.

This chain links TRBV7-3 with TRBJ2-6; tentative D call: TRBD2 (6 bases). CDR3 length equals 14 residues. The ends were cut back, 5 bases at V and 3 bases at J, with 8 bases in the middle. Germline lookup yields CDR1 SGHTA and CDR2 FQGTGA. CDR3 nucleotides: TGTGCCAGCAGCCAGGGAGGTGGGGCCAACGTCCTGACTTTC. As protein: CASSQGGGANVLTF.

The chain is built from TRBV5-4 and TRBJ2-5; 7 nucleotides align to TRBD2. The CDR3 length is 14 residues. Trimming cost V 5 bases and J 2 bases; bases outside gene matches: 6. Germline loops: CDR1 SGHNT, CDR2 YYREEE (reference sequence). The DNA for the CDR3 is TGTGCCAGCAGTCCACCGGGGGGTCAAGAGACCCAGTACTTC. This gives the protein CASSPPGGQETQYF.

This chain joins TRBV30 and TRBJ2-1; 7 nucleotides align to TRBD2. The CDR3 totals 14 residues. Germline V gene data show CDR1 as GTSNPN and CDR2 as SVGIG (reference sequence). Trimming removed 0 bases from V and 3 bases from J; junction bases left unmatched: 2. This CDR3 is CAWSVRDYYNEQFF. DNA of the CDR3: TGTGCCTGGAGTGTACGGGACTACTACAATGAGCAGTTCTTC. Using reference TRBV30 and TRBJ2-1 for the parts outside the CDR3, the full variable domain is SQTIHQWPATLVQPVGSPLSLECTVEGTSNPNLYWYRQAAGRGLQLLFYSVGIGQISSEVPQNLSASRPQDRQFILSSKKLLLSDSGFYLCAWSVRDYYNEQFFGPGTRLTVL.

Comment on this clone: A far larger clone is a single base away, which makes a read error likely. As DNA, the CDR3 is TGTGCCAGCAGCCTAGTACAGGGAGGTTATGGCTACACCTTC. It encodes CASSLVQGGYGYTF. The J gene is TRBJ1-2, the V gene TRBV13; maybe TRBD1 (6 bases). CDR1 PRHDT and CDR2 FYEKMQ come from the germline V gene (reference sequence). The CDR3 loop spans 14 amino acids. V was cut by 5 bases and J by 5 bases, with 15 bases left in between.

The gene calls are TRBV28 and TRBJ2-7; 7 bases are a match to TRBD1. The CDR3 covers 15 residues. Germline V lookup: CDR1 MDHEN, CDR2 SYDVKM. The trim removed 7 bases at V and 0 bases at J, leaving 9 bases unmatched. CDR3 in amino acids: CASTSTGTLSYEQYF. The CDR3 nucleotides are TGTGCCAGCACCTCGACAGGGACGCTCTCCTACGAGCAGTACTTC.

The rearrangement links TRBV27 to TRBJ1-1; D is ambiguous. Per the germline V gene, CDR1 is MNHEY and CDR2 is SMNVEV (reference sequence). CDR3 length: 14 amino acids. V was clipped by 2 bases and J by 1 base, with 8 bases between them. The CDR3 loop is CASSLGGWNTEAFF. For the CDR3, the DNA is TGTGCCAGCAGTTTAGGTGGGTGGAACACTGAAGCTTTCTTT.

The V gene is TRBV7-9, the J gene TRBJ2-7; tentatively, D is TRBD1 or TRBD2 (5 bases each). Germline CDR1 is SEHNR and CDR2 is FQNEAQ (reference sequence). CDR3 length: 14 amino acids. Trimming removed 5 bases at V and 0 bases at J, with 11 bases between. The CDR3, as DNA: TGTGCCAGCAGCCCCTTGGGGGACTCCTACGAGCAGTACTTC. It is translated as CASSPLGDSYEQYF.

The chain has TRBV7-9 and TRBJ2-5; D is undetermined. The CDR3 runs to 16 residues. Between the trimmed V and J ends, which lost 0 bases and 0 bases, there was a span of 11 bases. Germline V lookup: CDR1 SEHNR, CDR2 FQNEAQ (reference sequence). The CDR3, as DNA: TGTGCCAGCAGCTTAGCCATCAGCCTGTACCAAGAGACCCAGTACTTC. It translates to CASSLAISLYQETQYF.

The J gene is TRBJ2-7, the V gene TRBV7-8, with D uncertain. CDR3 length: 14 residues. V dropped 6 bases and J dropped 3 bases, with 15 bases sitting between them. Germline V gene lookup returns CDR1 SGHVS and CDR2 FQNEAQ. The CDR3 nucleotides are TGTGCCAGCAGAAGCAGCCGGGCTCACTACGAGCAGTACTTC. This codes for CASRSSRAHYEQYF.

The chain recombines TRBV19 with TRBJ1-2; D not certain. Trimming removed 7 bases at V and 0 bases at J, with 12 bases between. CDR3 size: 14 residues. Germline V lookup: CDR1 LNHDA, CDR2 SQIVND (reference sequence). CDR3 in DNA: TGTGCCAGTACCGTCGACCCAGCTAACTATGGCTACACCTTC. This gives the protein CASTVDPANYGYTF. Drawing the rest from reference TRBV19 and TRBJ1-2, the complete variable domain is DGGITQSPKYLFRKEGQNVTLSCEQNLNHDAMYWYRQDPGQGLRLIYYSQIVNDFQKGDIAEGYSVSREKKESFPLTVTSAQKNPTAFYLCASTVDPANYGYTFGSGTRLTVV.